This entry describes one T cell receptor beta chain. The sample originates from a study of blood T cell repertoires in COVID-19. About the research overall: Sites across the United States, Italy and Spain contributed samples from acute and convalescent COVID-19. In each case, the material was cDNA or gDNA derived from T cells, B-cell-depleted T cells, or PBMCs.

The V end lost 1 base, the J end lost 1 base, and 13 bases lay between the germline ends. The CDR3 covers 16 residues. Per the germline V gene, CDR1 is SGHDT and CDR2 is YYEEEE. In the authors' workflow: Cell counts per sample came from amplifying reference gene primers. Clones were sequenced by immunoSEQ multiplex PCR, and TCRdb holds only the in-frame ones, with some missing. V, J and clone size derive from that table, while D and trimming were established from the DNA sequence. The sample holds fewer than 70,000 clones, around 84% seen once. This TCR was sampled from a woman in her sixties or seventies with acute or convalescent COVID-19. Sequencing used peripheral blood. This chain links TRBV5-6 with TRBJ2-3, with a weak D call TRBD1 (5 bases). The CDR3 loop is CASSLRFGRGTDTQYF. CDR3 nucleotide sequence: TGTGCCAGCAGCTTGAGGTTCGGCAGGGGCACAGATACGCAGTATTTT. Supplemented by reference TRBV5-6 and TRBJ2-3, the full variable domain reads DAGVTQSPTHLIKTRGQQVTLRCSPKSGHDTVSWYQQALGQGPQFIFQYYEEEERQRGNFPDRFSGHQFPNYSSELNVNALLLGDSALYLCASSLRFGRGTDTQYFGPGTRLTVL.